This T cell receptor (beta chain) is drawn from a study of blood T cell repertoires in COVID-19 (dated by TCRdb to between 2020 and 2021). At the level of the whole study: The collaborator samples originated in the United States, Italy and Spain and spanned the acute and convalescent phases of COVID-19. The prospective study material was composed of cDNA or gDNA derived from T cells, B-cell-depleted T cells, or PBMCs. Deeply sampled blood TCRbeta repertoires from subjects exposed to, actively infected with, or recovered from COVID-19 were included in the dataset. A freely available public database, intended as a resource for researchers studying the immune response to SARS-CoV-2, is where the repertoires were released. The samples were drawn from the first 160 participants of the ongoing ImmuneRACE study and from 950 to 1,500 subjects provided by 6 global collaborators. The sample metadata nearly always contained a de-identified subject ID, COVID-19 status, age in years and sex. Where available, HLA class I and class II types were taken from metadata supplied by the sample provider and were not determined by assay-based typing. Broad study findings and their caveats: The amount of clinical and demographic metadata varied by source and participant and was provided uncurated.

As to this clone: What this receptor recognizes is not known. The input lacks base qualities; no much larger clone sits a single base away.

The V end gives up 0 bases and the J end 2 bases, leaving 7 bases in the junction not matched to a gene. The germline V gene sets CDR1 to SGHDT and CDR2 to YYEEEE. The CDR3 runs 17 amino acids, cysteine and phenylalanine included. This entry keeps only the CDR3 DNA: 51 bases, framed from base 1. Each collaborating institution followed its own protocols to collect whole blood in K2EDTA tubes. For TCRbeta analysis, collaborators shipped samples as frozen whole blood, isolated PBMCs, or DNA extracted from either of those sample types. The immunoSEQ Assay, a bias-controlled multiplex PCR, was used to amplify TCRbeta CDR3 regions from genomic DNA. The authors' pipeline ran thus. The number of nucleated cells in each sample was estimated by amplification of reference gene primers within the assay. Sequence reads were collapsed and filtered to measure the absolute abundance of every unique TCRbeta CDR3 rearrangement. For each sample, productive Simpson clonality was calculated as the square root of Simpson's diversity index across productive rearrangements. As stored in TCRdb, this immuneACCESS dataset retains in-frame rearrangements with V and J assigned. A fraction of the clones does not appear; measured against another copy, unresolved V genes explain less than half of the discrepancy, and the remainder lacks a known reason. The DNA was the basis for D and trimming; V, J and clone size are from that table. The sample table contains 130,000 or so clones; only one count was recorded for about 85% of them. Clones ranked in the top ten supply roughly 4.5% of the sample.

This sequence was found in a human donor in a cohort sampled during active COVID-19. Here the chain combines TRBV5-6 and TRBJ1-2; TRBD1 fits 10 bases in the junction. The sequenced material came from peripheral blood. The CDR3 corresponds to CASSLELLGQGNYGYTF. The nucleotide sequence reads TGTGCCAGCAGCTTGGAGCTTTTGGGACAGGGGAACTATGGCTACACCTTC.